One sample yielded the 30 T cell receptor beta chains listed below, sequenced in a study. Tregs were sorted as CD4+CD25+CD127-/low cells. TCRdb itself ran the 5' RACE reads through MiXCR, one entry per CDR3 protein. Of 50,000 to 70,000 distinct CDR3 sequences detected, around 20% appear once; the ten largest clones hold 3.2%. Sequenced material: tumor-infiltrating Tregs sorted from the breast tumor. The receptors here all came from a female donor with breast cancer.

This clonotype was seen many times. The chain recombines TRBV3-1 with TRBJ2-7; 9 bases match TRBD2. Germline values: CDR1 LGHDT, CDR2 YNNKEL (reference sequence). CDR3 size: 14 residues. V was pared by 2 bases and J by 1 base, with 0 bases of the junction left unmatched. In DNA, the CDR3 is TGTGCCAGCAGCCAACTAGCGGGATCCTACGAGCAGTACTTC. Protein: CASSQLAGSYEQYF.

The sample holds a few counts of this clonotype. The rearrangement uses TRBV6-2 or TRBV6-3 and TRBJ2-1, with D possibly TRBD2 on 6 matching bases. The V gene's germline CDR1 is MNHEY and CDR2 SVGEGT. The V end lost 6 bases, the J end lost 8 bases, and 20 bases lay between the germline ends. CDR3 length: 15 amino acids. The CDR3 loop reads CASRKQNLEGDEQFF. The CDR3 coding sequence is TGTGCCAGCAGAAAACAAAACCTGGAGGGCGATGAGCAGTTCTTC.

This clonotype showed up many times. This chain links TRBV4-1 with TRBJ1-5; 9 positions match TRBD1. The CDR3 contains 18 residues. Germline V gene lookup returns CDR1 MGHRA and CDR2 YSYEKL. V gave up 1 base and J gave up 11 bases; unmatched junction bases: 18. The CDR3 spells CASSQGWVKGNRGQTQHF. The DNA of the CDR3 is TGCGCCAGCAGCCAAGGTTGGGTTAAAGGGAACAGGGGGCAGACCCAGCATTTT.

The CDR3 DNA reads TGTGCCAGCAGAGGGGACGAAAAACTGTTTTTT. As protein: CASRGDEKLFF. This chain connects TRBV6-5 to TRBJ1-4; a weak D match, TRBD1 (5 bases). The germline CDR1 and CDR2 sequences are MNHEY and SVGAGI. V shed 6 bases and J shed 8 bases, with 7 bases lying between them. The CDR3 extends over 11 amino acids.

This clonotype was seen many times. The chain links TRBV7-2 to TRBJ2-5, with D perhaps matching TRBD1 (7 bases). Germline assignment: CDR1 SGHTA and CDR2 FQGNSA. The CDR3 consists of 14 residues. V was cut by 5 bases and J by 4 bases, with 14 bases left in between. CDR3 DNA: TGTGCCAGCAGCCCCCAGGGGGGCCGAGAGACCCAGTACTTC. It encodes CASSPQGGRETQYF.

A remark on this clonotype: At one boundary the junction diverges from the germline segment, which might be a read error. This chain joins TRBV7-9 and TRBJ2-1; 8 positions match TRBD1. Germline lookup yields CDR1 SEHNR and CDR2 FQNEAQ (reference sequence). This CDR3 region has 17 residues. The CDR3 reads CASSFTSTGASYNGQFF. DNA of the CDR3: TGTGCCAGCAGCTTCACTTCGACAGGGGCTAGCTACAATGGGCAGTTCTTC.

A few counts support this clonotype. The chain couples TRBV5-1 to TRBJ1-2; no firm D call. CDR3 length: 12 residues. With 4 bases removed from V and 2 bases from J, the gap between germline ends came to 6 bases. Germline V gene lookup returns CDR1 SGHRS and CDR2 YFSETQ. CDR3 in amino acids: CASSGENYGYTF. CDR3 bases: TGCGCCAGCAGCGGGGAGAACTATGGCTACACCTTC.

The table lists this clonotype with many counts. CDR3 protein: CATSDYSNQPQHF. In nucleotides, the CDR3 is TGTGCCACCAGTGATTATAGCAATCAGCCCCAGCATTTT. The rearrangement joins TRBV24-1 to TRBJ1-5; the D is unclear. CDR1 is KGHDR and CDR2 is SFDVKD in the germline V gene. With 2 bases removed from V and 0 bases from J, the gap between germline ends came to 1 base. This CDR3 contains 13 residues.

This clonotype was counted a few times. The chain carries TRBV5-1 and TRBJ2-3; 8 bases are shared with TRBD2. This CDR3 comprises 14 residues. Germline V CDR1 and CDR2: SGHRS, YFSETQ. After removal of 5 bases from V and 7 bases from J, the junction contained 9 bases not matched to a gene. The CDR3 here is CASSAGGRGNTQYF. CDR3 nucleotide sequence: TGCGCCAGCAGTGCGGGAGGACGCGGAAATACGCAGTATTTT.

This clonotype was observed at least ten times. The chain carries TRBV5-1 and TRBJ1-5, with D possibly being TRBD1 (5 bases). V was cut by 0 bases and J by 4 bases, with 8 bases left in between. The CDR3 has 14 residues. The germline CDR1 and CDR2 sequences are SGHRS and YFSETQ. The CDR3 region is CASSLVGGNQPQHF. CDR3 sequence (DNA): TGCGCCAGCAGCTTGGTCGGGGGAAATCAGCCCCAGCATTTT.

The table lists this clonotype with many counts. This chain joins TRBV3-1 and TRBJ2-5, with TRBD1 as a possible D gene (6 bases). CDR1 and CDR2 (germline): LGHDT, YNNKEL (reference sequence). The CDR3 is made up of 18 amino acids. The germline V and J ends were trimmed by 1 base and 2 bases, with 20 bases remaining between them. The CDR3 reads CASSQALPGGSSQETQYF. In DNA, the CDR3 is TGTGCCAGCAGCCAAGCTCTCCCTGGGGGCTCATCGCAAGAGACCCAGTACTTC.

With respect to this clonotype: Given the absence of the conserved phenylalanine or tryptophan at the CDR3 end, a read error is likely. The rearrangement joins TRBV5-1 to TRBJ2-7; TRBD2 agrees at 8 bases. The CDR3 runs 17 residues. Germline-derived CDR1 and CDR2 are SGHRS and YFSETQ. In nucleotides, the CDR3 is TGCGTCAGCAGCTTGGCCCCAACTAGCGGCCCGCCCTACGAGCAGTACTCC. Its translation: CVSSLAPTSGPPYEQYS.

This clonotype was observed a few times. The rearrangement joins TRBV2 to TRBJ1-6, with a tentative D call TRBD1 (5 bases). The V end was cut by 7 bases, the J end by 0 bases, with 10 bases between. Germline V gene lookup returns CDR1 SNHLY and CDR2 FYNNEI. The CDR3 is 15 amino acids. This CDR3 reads CASKTVNSYNSPLHF. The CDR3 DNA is TGTGCCAGCAAGACAGTTAACTCCTATAATTCACCCCTCCACTTT.

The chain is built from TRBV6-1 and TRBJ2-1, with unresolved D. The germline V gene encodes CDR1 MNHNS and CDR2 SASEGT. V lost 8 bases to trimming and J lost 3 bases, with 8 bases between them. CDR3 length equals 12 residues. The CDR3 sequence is CASGGYYNEQFF. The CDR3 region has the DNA TGTGCCAGCGGCGGTTACTACAATGAGCAGTTCTTC.

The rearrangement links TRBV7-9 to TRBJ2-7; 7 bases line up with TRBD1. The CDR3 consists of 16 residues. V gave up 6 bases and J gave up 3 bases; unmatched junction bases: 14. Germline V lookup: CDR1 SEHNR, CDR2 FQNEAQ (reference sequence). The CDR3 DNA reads TGTGCCAGCAGACCCAATTTCTGGGACAGAGACTACGAGCAGTACTTC. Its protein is CASRPNFWDRDYEQYF. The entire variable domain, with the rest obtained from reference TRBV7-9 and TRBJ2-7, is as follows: DTGVSQNPRHKITKRGQNVTFRCDPISEHNRLYWYRQTLGQGPEFLTYFQNEAQLEKSRLLSDRFSAERPKGSFSTLEIQRTEQGDSAMYLCASRPNFWDRDYEQYFGPGTRLTVT.

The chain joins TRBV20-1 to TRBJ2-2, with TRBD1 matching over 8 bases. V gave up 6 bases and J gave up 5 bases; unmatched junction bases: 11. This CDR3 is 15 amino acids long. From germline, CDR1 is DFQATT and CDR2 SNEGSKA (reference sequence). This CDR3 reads CSANQPGQVTGELFF. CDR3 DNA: TGCAGTGCCAATCAACCGGGACAGGTTACCGGGGAGCTGTTTTTT.

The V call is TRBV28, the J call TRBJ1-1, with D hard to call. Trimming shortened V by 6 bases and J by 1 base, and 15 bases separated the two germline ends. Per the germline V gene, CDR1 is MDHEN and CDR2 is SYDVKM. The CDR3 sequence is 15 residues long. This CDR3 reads CASSDPSRRNTEAFF. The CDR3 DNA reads TGTGCCAGCAGCGACCCTAGTCGGCGGAACACTGAAGCTTTCTTT.

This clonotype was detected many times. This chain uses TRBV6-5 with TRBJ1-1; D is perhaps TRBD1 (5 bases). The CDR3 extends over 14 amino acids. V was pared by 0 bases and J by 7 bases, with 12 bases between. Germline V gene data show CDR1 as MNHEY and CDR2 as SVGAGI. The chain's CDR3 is CASSYSGRGGEAFF. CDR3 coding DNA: TGTGCCAGCAGTTACTCCGGCCGGGGGGGTGAAGCTTTCTTT.

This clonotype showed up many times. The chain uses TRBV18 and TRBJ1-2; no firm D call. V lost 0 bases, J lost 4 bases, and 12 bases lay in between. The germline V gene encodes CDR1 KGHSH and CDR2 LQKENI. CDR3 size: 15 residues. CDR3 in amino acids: CASSPPGDRGYGYTF. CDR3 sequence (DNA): TGTGCCAGCTCACCACCCGGAGACCGGGGCTATGGCTACACCTTC.

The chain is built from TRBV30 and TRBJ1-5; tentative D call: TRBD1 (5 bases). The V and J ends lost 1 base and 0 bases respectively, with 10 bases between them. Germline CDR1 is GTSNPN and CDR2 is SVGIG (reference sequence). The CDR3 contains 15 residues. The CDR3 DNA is TGTGCCTGGAGTGGGACACCATATAGCAATCAGCCCCAGCATTTT. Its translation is CAWSGTPYSNQPQHF.

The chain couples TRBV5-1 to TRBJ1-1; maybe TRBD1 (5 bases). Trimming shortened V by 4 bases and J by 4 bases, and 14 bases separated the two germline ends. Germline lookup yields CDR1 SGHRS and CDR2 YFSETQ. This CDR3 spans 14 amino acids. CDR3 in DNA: TGCGCCAGCAGCCCACAGACAGAGAGCACTGAAGCTTTCTTT. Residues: CASSPQTESTEAFF.

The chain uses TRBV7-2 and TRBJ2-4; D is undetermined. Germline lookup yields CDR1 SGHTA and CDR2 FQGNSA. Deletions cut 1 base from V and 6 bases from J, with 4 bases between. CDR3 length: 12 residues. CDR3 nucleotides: TGTGCCAGCAGCTTAGGGAGAAACATTCAGTACTTC. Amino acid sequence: CASSLGRNIQYF.

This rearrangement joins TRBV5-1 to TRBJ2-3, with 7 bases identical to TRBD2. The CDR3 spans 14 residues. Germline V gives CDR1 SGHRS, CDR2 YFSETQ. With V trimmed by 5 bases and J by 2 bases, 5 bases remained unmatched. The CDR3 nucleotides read TGCGCCAGCAGACGGGAGGCGACCACAGATACGCAGTATTTT. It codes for CASRREATTDTQYF.

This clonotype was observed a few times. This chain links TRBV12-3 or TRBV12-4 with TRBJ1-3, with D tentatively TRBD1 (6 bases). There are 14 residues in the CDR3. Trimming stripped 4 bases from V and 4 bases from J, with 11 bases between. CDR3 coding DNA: TGTGCCAGCAGTTACACAGGGTCAGGAAACACCATATATTTT. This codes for CASSYTGSGNTIYF.

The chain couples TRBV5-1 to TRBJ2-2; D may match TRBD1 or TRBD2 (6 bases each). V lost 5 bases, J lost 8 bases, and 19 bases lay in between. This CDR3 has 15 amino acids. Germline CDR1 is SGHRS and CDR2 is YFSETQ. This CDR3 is CASRAAGTGAGELFF. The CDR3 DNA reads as TGCGCCAGCAGGGCCGCAGGGACGGGGGCTGGGGAGCTGTTTTTT.

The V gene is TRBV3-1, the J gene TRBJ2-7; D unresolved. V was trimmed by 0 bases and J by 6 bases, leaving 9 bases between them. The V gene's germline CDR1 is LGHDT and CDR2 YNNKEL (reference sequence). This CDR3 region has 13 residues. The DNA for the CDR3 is TGTGCCAGCAGCCAAGATATCAACCGCGAGCAGTACTTC. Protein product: CASSQDINREQYF.

CDR3 in amino acids: CASSSRTPYSSGYTF. In DNA form, the CDR3 reads TGTGCCAGCAGTTCCAGGACCCCTTACAGTTCTGGCTACACCTTC. The V call is TRBV28, the J call TRBJ1-2, with unresolved D. Germline CDR1 reads MDHEN; CDR2 reads SYDVKM. There are 15 residues in the CDR3. Trimming took 4 bases from V and 7 from J, leaving 19 bases between them.

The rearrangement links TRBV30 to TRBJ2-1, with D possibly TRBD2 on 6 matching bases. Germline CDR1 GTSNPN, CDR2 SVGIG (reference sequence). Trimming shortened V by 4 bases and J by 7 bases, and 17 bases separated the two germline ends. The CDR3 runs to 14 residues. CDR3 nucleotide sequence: TGTGCCTGGAATAGGGGAGGAGGAGAAAATGAGCAGTTCTTC. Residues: CAWNRGGGENEQFF.

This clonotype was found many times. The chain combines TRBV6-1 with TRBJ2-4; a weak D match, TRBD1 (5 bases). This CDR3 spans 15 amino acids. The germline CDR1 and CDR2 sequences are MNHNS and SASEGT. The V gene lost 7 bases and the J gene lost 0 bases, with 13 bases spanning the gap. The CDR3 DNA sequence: TGTGCCAGCACCAGGGCCCACCTAGCCAAAAACATTCAGTACTTC. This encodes CASTRAHLAKNIQYF.

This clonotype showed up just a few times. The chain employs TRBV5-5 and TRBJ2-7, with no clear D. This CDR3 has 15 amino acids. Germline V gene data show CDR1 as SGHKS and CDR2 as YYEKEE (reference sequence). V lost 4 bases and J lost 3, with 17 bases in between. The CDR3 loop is CASSQPLRSIYEQYF. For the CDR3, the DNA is TGTGCCAGCAGCCAACCACTCCGGAGCATCTACGAGCAGTACTTC.